Included here is one T cell receptor (beta chain) sequence, with context. This sample was included in a study of ipilimumab plus nivolumab after autologous stem cell transplantation. Dosing: nivolumab 3 mg/kg IV, weeks 1, 4, 7, 10, then every two weeks to week 26. From germline, CDR1 is MNHNS and CDR2 SASEGT. This CDR3 contains 15 residues. V was pared by 6 bases and J by 1 base, with 13 bases between. TCRdb's table, derived via immunoSEQ multiplex PCR, lists solely in-frame clones and lacks some. The repertoire consists of roughly 25,000 clones, with around 84% occurring once and the leading ten covering around 5.5%.

V gene TRBV6-1 combines with J gene TRBJ1-5; D might be TRBD1 (5 bases). The sample was PBMCs, taken in a trial of ipilimumab plus nivolumab as post-transplant consolidation. This receptor was identified in a male donor with diffuse large B-cell lymphoma. CDR3 sequence: CASSVGGESNQPQHF. In DNA, the CDR3 is TGTGCCAGCAGCGTAGGAGGGGAAAGCAATCAGCCCCAGCATTTT.